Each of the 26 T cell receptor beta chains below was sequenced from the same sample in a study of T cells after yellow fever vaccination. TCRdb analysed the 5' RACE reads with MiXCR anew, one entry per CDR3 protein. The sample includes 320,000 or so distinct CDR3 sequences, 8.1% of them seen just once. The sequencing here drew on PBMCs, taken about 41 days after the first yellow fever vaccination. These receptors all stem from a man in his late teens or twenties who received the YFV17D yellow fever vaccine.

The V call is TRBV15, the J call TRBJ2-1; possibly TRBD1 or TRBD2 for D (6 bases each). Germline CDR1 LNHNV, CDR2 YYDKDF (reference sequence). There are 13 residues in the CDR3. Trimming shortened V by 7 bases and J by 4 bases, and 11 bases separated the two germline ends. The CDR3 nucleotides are TGTGCCACCATAGGGGGGCCTTACAATGAGCAGTTCTTC. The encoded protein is CATIGGPYNEQFF. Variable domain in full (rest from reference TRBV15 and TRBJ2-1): DAMVIQNPRYQVTQFGKPVTLSCSQTLNHNVMYWYQQKSSQAPKLLFHYYDKDFNNEADTPDNFQSRRPNTSFCFLDIRSPGLGDTAMYLCATIGGPYNEQFFGPGTRLTVL.

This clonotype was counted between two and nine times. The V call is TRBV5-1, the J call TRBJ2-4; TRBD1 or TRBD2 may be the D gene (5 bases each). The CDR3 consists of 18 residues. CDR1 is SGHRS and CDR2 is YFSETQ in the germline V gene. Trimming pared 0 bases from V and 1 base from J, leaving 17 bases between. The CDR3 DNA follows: TGCGCCAGCAGCTTGGTCAGGGCCGGAGGTTTGGCCAAAAACATTCAGTACTTC. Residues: CASSLVRAGGLAKNIQYF.

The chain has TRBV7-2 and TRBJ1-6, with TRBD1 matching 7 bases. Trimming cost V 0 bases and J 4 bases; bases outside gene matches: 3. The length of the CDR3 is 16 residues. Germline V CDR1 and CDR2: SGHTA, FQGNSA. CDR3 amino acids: CASSLAATGYNSPLHF. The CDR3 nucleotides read TGTGCCAGCAGCTTAGCGGCGACAGGGTATAATTCACCCCTCCACTTT. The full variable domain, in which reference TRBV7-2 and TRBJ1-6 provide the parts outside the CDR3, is GAGVSQSPSNKVTEKGKDVELRCDPISGHTALYWYRQSLGQGLEFLIYFQGNSAPDKSGLPSDRFSAERTGGSVSTLTIQRTQQEDSAVYLCASSLAATGYNSPLHFGNGTRLTVT.

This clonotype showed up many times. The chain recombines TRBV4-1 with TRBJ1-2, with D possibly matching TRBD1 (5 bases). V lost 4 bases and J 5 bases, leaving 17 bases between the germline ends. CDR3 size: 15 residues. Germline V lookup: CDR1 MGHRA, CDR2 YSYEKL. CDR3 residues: CASSLPRGEAYGYTF. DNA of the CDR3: TGCGCCAGCAGCCTACCCCGGGGGGAGGCGTATGGCTACACCTTC.

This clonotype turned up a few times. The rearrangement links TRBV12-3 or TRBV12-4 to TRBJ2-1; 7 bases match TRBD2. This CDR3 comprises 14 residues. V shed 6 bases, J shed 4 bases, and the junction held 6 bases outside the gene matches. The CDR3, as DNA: TGTGCCAGCAGCGTTGGGCGGGGGTACAATGAGCAGTTCTTC. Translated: CASSVGRGYNEQFF.

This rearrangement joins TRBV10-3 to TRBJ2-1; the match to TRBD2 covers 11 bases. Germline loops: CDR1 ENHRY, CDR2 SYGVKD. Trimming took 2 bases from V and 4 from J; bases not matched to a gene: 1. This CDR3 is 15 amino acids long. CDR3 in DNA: TGTGCCATCAGTGAGCTAGCGGGGGGATACAATGAGCAGTTCTTC. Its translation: CAISELAGGYNEQFF.

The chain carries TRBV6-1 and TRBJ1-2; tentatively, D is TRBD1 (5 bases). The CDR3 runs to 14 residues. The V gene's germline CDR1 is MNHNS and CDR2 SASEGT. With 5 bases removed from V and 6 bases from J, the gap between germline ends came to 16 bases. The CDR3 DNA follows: TGTGCCAGCAGTCGTACCGGGACGAGCAATGGCTACACCTTC. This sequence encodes CASSRTGTSNGYTF.

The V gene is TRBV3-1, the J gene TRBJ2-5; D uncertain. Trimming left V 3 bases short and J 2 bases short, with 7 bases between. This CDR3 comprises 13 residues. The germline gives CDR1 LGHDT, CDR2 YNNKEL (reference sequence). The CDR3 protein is CASSHLTQETQYF. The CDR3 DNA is TGTGCCAGCAGCCACTTGACTCAAGAGACCCAGTACTTC.

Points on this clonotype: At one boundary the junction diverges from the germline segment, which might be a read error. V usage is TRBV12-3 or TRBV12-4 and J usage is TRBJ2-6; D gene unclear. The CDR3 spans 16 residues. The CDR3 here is CSSSTDQSSGANVLTF. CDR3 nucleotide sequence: TGTTCCAGCAGCACGGACCAGAGCTCTGGGGCCAACGTCCTGACTTTC.

CDR3 bases: TGTGCCAGCAGCTTAGCCGTGGGATGGAGCAATCAGCCCCAGCATTTT. This gives the protein CASSLAVGWSNQPQHF. The chain carries TRBV7-2 and TRBJ1-5; D is unresolved. Germline loops: CDR1 SGHTA, CDR2 FQGNSA. This CDR3 comprises 16 residues. Trimming took 0 bases from V and 1 from J, leaving 10 bases between them.

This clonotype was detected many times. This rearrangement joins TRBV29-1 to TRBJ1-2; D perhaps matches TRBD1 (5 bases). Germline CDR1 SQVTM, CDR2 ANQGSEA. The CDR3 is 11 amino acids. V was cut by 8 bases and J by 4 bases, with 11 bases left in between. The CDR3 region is CSYRSPYGYTF. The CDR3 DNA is TGCAGCTACAGGAGCCCCTATGGCTACACCTTC.

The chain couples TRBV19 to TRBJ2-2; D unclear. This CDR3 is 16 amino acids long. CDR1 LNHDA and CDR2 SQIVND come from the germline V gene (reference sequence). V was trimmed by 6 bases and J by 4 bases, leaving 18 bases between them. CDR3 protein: CASRVIGELSTGELFF. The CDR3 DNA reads TGTGCCAGTAGAGTGATTGGGGAACTCTCCACCGGGGAGCTGTTTTTT. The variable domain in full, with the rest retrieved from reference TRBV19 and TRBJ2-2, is DGGITQSPKYLFRKEGQNVTLSCEQNLNHDAMYWYRQDPGQGLRLIYYSQIVNDFQKGDIAEGYSVSREKKESFPLTVTSAQKNPTAFYLCASRVIGELSTGELFFGEGSRLTVL.

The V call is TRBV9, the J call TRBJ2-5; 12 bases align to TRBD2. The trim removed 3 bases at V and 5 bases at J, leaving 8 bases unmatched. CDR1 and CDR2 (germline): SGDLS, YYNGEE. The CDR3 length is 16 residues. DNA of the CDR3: TGTGCCAGCAGCGCATCCCTAGCGGGGGGGAGGGAGACCCAGTACTTC. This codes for CASSASLAGGRETQYF.

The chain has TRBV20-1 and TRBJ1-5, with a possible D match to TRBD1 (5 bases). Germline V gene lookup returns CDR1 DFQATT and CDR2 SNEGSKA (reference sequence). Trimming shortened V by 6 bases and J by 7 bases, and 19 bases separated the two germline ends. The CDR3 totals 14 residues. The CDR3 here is CSAYGGVPLQPQHF. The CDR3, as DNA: TGCAGTGCCTACGGAGGGGTTCCCTTACAGCCCCAGCATTTT.

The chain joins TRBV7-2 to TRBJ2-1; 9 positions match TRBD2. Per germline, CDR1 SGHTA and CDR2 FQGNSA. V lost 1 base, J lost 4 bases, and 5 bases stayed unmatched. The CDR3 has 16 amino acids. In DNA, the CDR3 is TGTGCCAGCAGCTTAGATCGAGCGGGGGGTTACAATGAGCAGTTCTTC. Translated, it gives CASSLDRAGGYNEQFF.

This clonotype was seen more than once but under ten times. CDR3 sequence reads: CASSLSRDQPQHF. CDR3 bases: TGCGCCAGCAGCTTATCCCGAGATCAGCCCCAGCATTTT. This rearrangement joins TRBV5-1 to TRBJ1-5, with D unclear. The CDR3 runs to 13 residues. From germline, CDR1 is SGHRS and CDR2 YFSETQ. V shed 2 bases and J shed 5 bases, with 8 bases lying between them.

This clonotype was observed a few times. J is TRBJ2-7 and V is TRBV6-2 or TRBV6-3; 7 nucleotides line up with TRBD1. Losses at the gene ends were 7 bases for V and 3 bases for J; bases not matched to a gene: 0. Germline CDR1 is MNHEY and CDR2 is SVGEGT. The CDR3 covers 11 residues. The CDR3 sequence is CASNRGYEQYF. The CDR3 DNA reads TGTGCCAGCAACAGGGGCTACGAGCAGTACTTC.

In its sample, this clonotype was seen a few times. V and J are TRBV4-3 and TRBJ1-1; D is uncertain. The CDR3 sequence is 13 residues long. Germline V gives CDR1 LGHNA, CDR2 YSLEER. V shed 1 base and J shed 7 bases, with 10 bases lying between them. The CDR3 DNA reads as TGCGCCAGCAGCCAAGCCCAGAAGGGTGAAGCTTTCTTT. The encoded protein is CASSQAQKGEAFF.

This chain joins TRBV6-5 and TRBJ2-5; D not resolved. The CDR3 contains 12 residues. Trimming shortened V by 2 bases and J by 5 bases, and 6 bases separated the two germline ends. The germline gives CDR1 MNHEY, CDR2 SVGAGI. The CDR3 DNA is TGTGCCAGCAGTTACGGATTTGAGACCCAGTACTTC. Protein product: CASSYGFETQYF.

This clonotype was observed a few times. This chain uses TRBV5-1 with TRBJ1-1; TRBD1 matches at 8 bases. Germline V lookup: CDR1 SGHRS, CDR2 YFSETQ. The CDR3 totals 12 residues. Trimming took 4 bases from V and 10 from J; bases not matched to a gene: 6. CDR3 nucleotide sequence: TGCGCCAGCAGCACCGGACAGGGTCGAGCTTTCTTT. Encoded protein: CASSTGQGRAFF.

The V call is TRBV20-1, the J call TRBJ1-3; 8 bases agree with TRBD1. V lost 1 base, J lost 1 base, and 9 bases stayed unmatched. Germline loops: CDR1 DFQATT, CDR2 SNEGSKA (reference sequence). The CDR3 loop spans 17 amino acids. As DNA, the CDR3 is TGCAGTGCTAGAGTGGGGGCAGGGGGCTTTTCTGGAAACACCATATATTTT. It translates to CSARVGAGGFSGNTIYF.

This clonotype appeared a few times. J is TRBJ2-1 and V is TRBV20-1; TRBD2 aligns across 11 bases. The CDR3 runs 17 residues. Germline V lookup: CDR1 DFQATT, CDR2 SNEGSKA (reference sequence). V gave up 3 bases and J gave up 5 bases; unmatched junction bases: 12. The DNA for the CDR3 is TGCAGTGCTAGGTCCCTAGCGGGGGGCGACAACGACAATGAGCAGTTCTTC. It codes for CSARSLAGGDNDNEQFF.

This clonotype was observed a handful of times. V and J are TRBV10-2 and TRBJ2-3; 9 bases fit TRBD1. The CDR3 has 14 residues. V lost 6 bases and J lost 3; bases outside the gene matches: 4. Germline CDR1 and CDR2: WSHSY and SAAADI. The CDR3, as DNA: TGCGCCAGCAGCTGGACAGGGGAAACAGATACGCAGTATTTT. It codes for CASSWTGETDTQYF.

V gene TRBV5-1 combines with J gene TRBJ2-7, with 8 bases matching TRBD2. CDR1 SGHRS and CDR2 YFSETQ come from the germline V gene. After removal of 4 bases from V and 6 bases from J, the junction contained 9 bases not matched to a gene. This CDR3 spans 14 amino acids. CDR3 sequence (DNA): TGCGCCAGCAGCCGGGATCCGAGCGGGGGCGAGCAGTACGTC. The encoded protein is CASSRDPSGGEQYV.

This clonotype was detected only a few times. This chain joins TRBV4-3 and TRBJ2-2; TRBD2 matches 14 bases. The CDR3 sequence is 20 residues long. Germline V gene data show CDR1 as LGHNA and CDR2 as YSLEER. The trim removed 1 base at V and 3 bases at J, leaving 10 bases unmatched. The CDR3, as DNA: TGCGCCAGCAGCCAAGGTCCCCCGGGACTAGCGGGGGACTACACCGGGGAGCTGTTTTTT. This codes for CASSQGPPGLAGDYTGELFF.

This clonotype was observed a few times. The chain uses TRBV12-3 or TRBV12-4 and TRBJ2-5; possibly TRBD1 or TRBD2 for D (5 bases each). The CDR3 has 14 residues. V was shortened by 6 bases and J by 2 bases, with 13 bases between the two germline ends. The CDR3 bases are TGTGCCAGCAGCTCCGGGACCCTGCAAGAGACCCAGTACTTC. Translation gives CASSSGTLQETQYF.